The 32 T cell receptor beta chains below all came from one sample that was sequenced in a study of control samples from healthy donors and cancer patients. Repertoires were generated with immunoSEQ multiplex PCR, while TCRdb's copy carries only in-frame clones and drops some. The data show 80,000 to 85,000 clones, nearly 90% seen once. The sample was blood. These receptors were collected from a woman in her 50s in good health.

This clone appeared once. V gene TRBV6-5 combines with J gene TRBJ1-1; D unclear. V lost 3 bases to trimming and J lost 5 bases, with 4 bases between them. This CDR3 is 11 amino acids long. Germline lookup yields CDR1 MNHEY and CDR2 SVGAGI. CDR3 DNA: TGTGCCAGCAGTTATCTAACTGAAGCTTTCTTT. This sequence encodes CASSYLTEAFF.

This chain uses TRBV27 with TRBJ1-2, with a possible D match to TRBD1 (6 bases). This CDR3 region has 15 residues. Trimming took off 2 bases at V and 4 bases at J, with 14 bases between the two ends. From germline, CDR1 is MNHEY and CDR2 SMNVEV (reference sequence). Here the CDR3 DNA reads TGTGCCAGCAGTTTAGTGGGGGGCCAAGTCTATGGCTACACCTTC. Its translation: CASSLVGGQVYGYTF.

The rearrangement joins TRBV7-9 to TRBJ1-1; 7 bases map to TRBD1. The ends lost 5 bases at V and 7 bases at J; junction bases unmatched: 10. Germline CDR1 SEHNR, CDR2 FQNEAQ (reference sequence). This CDR3 is 14 amino acids long. The CDR3 nucleotides read TGTGCCAGCAGCCAAGGCACAGGGGCGGATGAAGCTTTCTTT. Translation: CASSQGTGADEAFF. Full variable domain (remainder filled in from reference TRBV7-9 and TRBJ1-1): DTGVSQNPRHKITKRGQNVTFRCDPISEHNRLYWYRQTLGQGPEFLTYFQNEAQLEKSRLLSDRFSAERPKGSFSTLEIQRTEQGDSAMYLCASSQGTGADEAFFGQGTRLTVV.

The rearrangement joins TRBV5-1 to TRBJ2-5; the match to TRBD1 covers 10 bases. This CDR3 contains 15 residues. V dropped 2 bases and J dropped 4; count of bases not matched to a gene: 5. CDR1 SGHRS and CDR2 YFSETQ come from the germline V gene. The CDR3 nucleotides are TGCGCCAGCAGCTTATCCGGGACAGGGGTAGAGACCCAGTACTTC. Protein: CASSLSGTGVETQYF.

The CDR3 spells CASSELGARTGELFF. CDR3 nucleotide sequence: TGTGCCAGCAGTGAATTGGGGGCTAGGACCGGGGAGCTGTTTTTT. The gene calls are TRBV6-1 and TRBJ2-2, with D possibly matching TRBD1 (6 bases). V lost 2 bases to trimming and J lost 5 bases, with 12 bases between them. This CDR3 spans 15 amino acids. Germline CDR1 MNHNS, CDR2 SASEGT.

The rearrangement links TRBV7-9 to TRBJ2-7, with 7 bases that match TRBD1. CDR3 length equals 15 residues. J was trimmed by 5 bases and V by 1 base; bases with no gene match: 8. Germline V lookup: CDR1 SEHNR, CDR2 FQNEAQ (reference sequence). The CDR3 is CASSLGTGEGHEQYF. CDR3 sequence (DNA): TGTGCCAGCAGCTTAGGAACAGGGGAAGGTCACGAGCAGTACTTC.

The gene calls are TRBV5-1 and TRBJ1-6; no clear D gene. Germline V gene data show CDR1 as SGHRS and CDR2 as YFSETQ. Trimming took 1 base from V and 7 from J, leaving 9 bases between them. The CDR3 totals 14 residues. This CDR3 reads CASSLTDLNSPLHF. The CDR3 DNA follows: TGCGCCAGCAGCTTGACGGATCTCAATTCACCCCTCCACTTT. Using reference TRBV5-1 and TRBJ1-6 for the parts outside the CDR3, the full variable domain is KAGVTQTPRYLIKTRGQQVTLSCSPISGHRSVSWYQQTPGQGLQFLFEYFSETQRNKGNFPGRFSGRQFSNSRSEMNVSTLELGDSALYLCASSLTDLNSPLHFGNGTRLTVT.

The rearrangement uses TRBV2 and TRBJ2-7; D is unresolved. The ends were cut back, 11 bases at V and 2 bases at J, with 19 bases in the middle. The CDR3 runs to 14 residues. Germline V gene data show CDR1 as SNHLY and CDR2 as FYNNEI. CDR3 sequence (DNA): TGTGCCTCCCGAAGGGCTGACATCCCCTACGAGCAGTACTTC. This gives the protein CASRRADIPYEQYF.

The chain carries TRBV9 and TRBJ1-6; D uncertain. The CDR3 contains 13 residues. With 0 bases removed from V and 7 bases from J, the gap between germline ends came to 5 bases. In germline, CDR1 is SGDLS, CDR2 YYNGEE. The CDR3: CASSVDGNSPLHF. For the CDR3, the DNA is TGTGCCAGCAGCGTAGATGGAAATTCACCCCTCCACTTT.

This chain uses TRBV7-9 with TRBJ1-2; D is unclear. CDR3 size: 13 residues. Germline values: CDR1 SEHNR, CDR2 FQNEAQ (reference sequence). Trimming shortened V by 3 bases and J by 8 bases, and 13 bases separated the two germline ends. The CDR3: CASSFGSVGGYTF. CDR3 nucleotide sequence: TGTGCCAGCAGCTTCGGTTCCGTCGGAGGCTACACCTTC.

Here the CDR3 DNA reads TGTGCCAGCAGCCTCTCCTGGGGAGAGAATGAGCAGTTCTTC. Residues: CASSLSWGENEQFF. The chain combines TRBV7-2 with TRBJ2-1, with D tentatively TRBD2 (5 bases). CDR1 SGHTA and CDR2 FQGNSA come from the germline V gene. This CDR3 is 14 amino acids long. Between the trimmed V and J ends, which lost 5 bases and 7 bases, there was a span of 15 bases.

The chain has TRBV2 and TRBJ1-1, with 10 bases matching TRBD1. The CDR3 is 14 residues long. Losses at the gene ends were 6 bases for V and 3 bases for J; bases not matched to a gene: 4. CDR1 and CDR2 (germline): SNHLY, FYNNEI. In DNA, the CDR3 is TGTGCCAGCAGAGAGACAGGGGGCGACACTGAAGCTTTCTTT. Translation: CASRETGGDTEAFF.

The chain links TRBV9 to TRBJ2-1; TRBD2 matches at 7 bases. The germline gives CDR1 SGDLS, CDR2 YYNGEE. The CDR3 is 16 amino acids. V lost 6 bases, J lost 6 bases, and 15 bases stayed unmatched. For the CDR3, the DNA is TGTGCCAGCACCCCAACGGGAGGCGGGTGGCTCAATGAGCAGTTCTTC. This sequence encodes CASTPTGGGWLNEQFF.

The chain employs TRBV5-1 and TRBJ2-3; TRBD2 aligns across 7 bases. Trimming removed 3 bases from V and 0 bases from J; junction bases left unmatched: 7. The CDR3 extends over 16 amino acids. Looked up from germline, CDR1 is SGHRS and CDR2 is YFSETQ. CDR3: CASSSGLDPSTDTQYF. Here the CDR3 DNA reads TGCGCCAGCAGCTCCGGACTAGACCCTAGCACAGATACGCAGTATTTT.

The rearrangement joins TRBV4-2 to TRBJ1-6; D unresolved. This CDR3 has 15 residues. V was clipped by 1 base and J by 8 bases, with 12 bases between them. Germline V gene lookup returns CDR1 LGHNA and CDR2 YNFKEQ. The CDR3 loop reads CASSQVVSIDSPLHF. Here the CDR3 DNA reads TGTGCCAGCAGCCAAGTTGTCTCTATCGATTCACCCCTCCACTTT.

This chain uses TRBV9 with TRBJ2-1; D unresolved. The germline gives CDR1 SGDLS, CDR2 YYNGEE. The CDR3 spans 13 residues. V lost 0 bases and J lost 6, with 7 bases in between. CDR3 amino acids: CASSVATVNEQFF. Written as DNA, the CDR3 is TGTGCCAGCAGCGTAGCTACAGTCAATGAGCAGTTCTTC.

The V and J genes are TRBV25-1 and TRBJ1-2, with D possibly matching TRBD1 (5 bases). Germline V gene data show CDR1 as MGHDK and CDR2 as SYGVNS. The CDR3 is made up of 13 amino acids. Trimming left V 4 bases short and J 8 bases short, with 14 bases between. In DNA form, the CDR3 reads TGTGCCAGCAGTGTCTCAGGGATATCAGGCTACACCTTC. Its protein product is CASSVSGISGYTF.

CDR3 bases: TGTGCCAGCAGCTTACGGACTAGCCCGCCCTCAGATACGCAGTATTTT. Its translation is CASSLRTSPPSDTQYF. The V and J genes are TRBV11-2 and TRBJ2-3; TRBD2 matches at 8 bases. CDR1 and CDR2 from the germline V gene are SGHAT and FQNNGV. CDR3 size: 16 residues. V shed 2 bases, J shed 4 bases, and the junction held 8 bases outside the gene matches.

The genes are TRBV2 and TRBJ2-2, with a tentative D call TRBD2 (5 bases). The CDR3 covers 13 residues. The V gene lost 6 bases and the J gene lost 8 bases, with 13 bases spanning the gap. Germline CDR1 SNHLY, CDR2 FYNNEI. This chain's CDR3 is CASRTSSGGELFF. Here the CDR3 DNA reads TGTGCCAGCAGGACATCCTCGGGAGGGGAGCTGTTTTTT.

The chain combines TRBV2 with TRBJ2-7, with D perhaps matching TRBD2 (5 bases). Trimming shortened V by 6 bases and J by 7 bases, and 16 bases separated the two germline ends. CDR1 and CDR2 from the germline V gene are SNHLY and FYNNEI. This CDR3 is built from 13 residues. The CDR3 region has the DNA TGTGCCAGCAGGGTCGAGAGGGCCGCGGAGCAGTACTTC. Its translation is CASRVERAAEQYF.

This clone has a handful of counts. V gene TRBV18 combines with J gene TRBJ1-2; 7 bases fit TRBD1. The V segment lost 5 bases and the J segment 2 bases; nucleotides outside the gene matches: 8. The germline gives CDR1 KGHSH, CDR2 LQKENI. The CDR3 totals 15 residues. In DNA, the CDR3 is TGTGCCAGCTCATTAAACAGGGGAGGAAACTATGGCTACACCTTC. It translates to CASSLNRGGNYGYTF.

This clone was detected a few times. The chain has TRBV19 and TRBJ2-2; no definite D call. Germline V gives CDR1 LNHDA, CDR2 SQIVND (reference sequence). There are 14 residues in the CDR3. V lost 7 bases and J 0 bases, leaving 9 bases between the germline ends. In nucleotides, the CDR3 is TGTGCCAGTACTAGAGTCTCGAACACCGGGGAGCTGTTTTTT. Its translation: CASTRVSNTGELFF.

This rearrangement joins TRBV4-1 to TRBJ2-1, with D perhaps matching TRBD1 or TRBD2 (5 bases each). V was clipped by 3 bases and J by 0 bases, with 15 bases between them. Looked up from germline, CDR1 is MGHRA and CDR2 is YSYEKL. CDR3 length equals 17 residues. The CDR3 reads CASSHSQGRSSYNEQFF. The CDR3 DNA reads TGCGCCAGCAGCCATAGCCAGGGACGGAGCTCCTACAATGAGCAGTTCTTC.

The rearrangement uses TRBV6-5 and TRBJ1-3, with D possibly matching TRBD1 (6 bases). The CDR3 contains 13 residues. The V end lost 11 bases, the J end lost 4 bases, and 15 bases lay between the germline ends. The germline V gene has CDR1 MNHEY and CDR2 SVGAGI. DNA of the CDR3: TGTGCCGTCCGTCAGGGGTCGGGAAACACCATATATTTT. Protein product: CAVRQGSGNTIYF.

This clone was seen only once. The genes are TRBV6-5 and TRBJ1-5, with D perhaps matching TRBD1 (5 bases). The ends were cut back, 2 bases at V and 4 bases at J, with 9 bases in the middle. Per the germline V gene, CDR1 is MNHEY and CDR2 is SVGAGI. The CDR3 totals 14 residues. CDR3 bases: TGTGCCAGCAGTTACCGGGGCCGTAATCAGCCCCAGCATTTT. It is translated as CASSYRGRNQPQHF.

This clone was detected only a few times. CDR3 sequence reads: CASSLMEVQYF. For the CDR3, the DNA is TGCGCCAGCAGCTTGATGGAGGTGCAGTACTTC. This chain links TRBV5-1 with TRBJ2-7; perhaps TRBD2 as D (5 bases). The CDR3 extends over 11 amino acids. The V gene lost 1 base and the J gene lost 9 bases, with 8 bases spanning the gap. The V gene's germline CDR1 is SGHRS and CDR2 YFSETQ.

The gene calls are TRBV2 and TRBJ1-4; D not resolved. The CDR3 spans 14 residues. From germline, CDR1 is SNHLY and CDR2 FYNNEI. V lost 3 bases and J 4 bases, leaving 9 bases between the germline ends. CDR3 DNA sequence: TGTGCCAGCAGTGAGGCGCGGTATAATGAAAAACTGTTTTTT. It yields the protein CASSEARYNEKLFF.

CDR3 in amino acids: CASKKSSYNEQFF. The CDR3, as DNA: TGTGCCAGTAAAAAGAGCTCCTACAATGAGCAGTTCTTC. The chain joins TRBV12-3 or TRBV12-4 to TRBJ2-1, with D unclear. Trimming stripped 9 bases from V and 0 bases from J, with 9 bases between. This CDR3 comprises 13 residues.

A remark on this clone: The identical CDR3 is also encoded by other nucleotide sequences in the sample. For the CDR3, the DNA is TGCGCCAGCAGCTTGGGAGGGAACACTGAAGCTTTCTTT. It specifies CASSLGGNTEAFF. The J gene is TRBJ1-1, the V gene TRBV5-1; D gene unclear. Germline V gene lookup returns CDR1 SGHRS and CDR2 YFSETQ. Trimming took off 0 bases at V and 1 base at J, with 4 bases between the two ends. There are 13 residues in the CDR3.

This clone was picked up a small number of times. This chain links TRBV2 with TRBJ1-1; D not certain. The CDR3 sequence is 15 residues long. The V end lost 5 bases, the J end lost 1 base, and 14 bases lay between the germline ends. In germline, CDR1 is SNHLY, CDR2 FYNNEI. CDR3 in amino acids: CASSPDLQANTEAFF. The CDR3 DNA follows: TGTGCCAGCAGTCCAGATCTTCAAGCGAACACTGAAGCTTTCTTT.

This clone was recorded a few times. The V gene is TRBV9, the J gene TRBJ2-1; either TRBD1 or TRBD2 may supply D (5 bases each). CDR3 length: 15 amino acids. From germline, CDR1 is SGDLS and CDR2 YYNGEE. The V end lost 6 bases, the J end lost 4 bases, and 17 bases lay between the germline ends. The CDR3 loop reads CASNRGSKGYNEQFF. The CDR3 DNA reads as TGTGCCAGCAACCGGGGCTCTAAGGGGTACAATGAGCAGTTCTTC.

The CDR3 loop reads CASSLPANPGELFF. CDR3 sequence (DNA): TGTGCCAGCAGCCTGCCGGCGAATCCCGGGGAGCTGTTTTTT. The gene calls are TRBV5-4 and TRBJ2-2; D remains unclear. This CDR3 spans 14 amino acids. Germline V gene sequence: CDR1 SGHNT, CDR2 YYREEE (reference sequence). Between the trimmed V and J ends, which lost 4 bases and 6 bases, there was a span of 13 bases.